These 21 T cell receptor beta chains originate from one sample sequenced in a study of blood T cell repertoires in COVID-19. Here immunoSEQ multiplex PCR was the method, and the copy in TCRdb shows in-frame clones only, minus some. The table lists 300,000 to 400,000 clones, approximately 89% of them singletons. Material: peripheral blood. Receptors were obtained from a woman under 30 who had recovered from COVID-19.

CDR3 nucleotides: TGTGCCAGTTCAAGGGGGTTTAGCGGGGGAGGTGAGTTCTTC. Protein sequence: CASSRGFSGGGEFF. V gene TRBV19 combines with J gene TRBJ2-1; TRBD2 agrees at 9 bases. J gave up 14 bases and V 8 bases, and 16 bases lay outside the gene matches. The CDR3 covers 14 residues. Germline-derived CDR1 and CDR2 are LNHDA and SQIVND (reference sequence).

The chain recombines TRBV11-2 with TRBJ2-1; D remains ambiguous. The CDR3 totals 16 residues. Trimming took off 1 base at V and 1 base at J, with 11 bases between the two ends. Germline V CDR1 and CDR2: SGHAT, FQNNGV. The CDR3 coding sequence is TGTGCCAGCAGCTTAGGGCCTCATCCTTCCTACAATGAGCAGTTCTTC. Protein sequence: CASSLGPHPSYNEQFF.

The chain links TRBV11-2 to TRBJ2-7; D unclear. The CDR3 totals 15 residues. Germline lookup yields CDR1 SGHAT and CDR2 FQNNGV. Trimming took 5 bases from V and 2 from J, leaving 16 bases between them. In DNA, the CDR3 is TGTGCCAGCAGCGGGTCAAGACTTGTACCCTACGAGCAGTACGTC. It specifies CASSGSRLVPYEQYV.

DNA for the CDR3: TGTGCCAGCAGTGAATATCACAGGGCGAACACTGAAGCTTTCTTT. Translated, it gives CASSEYHRANTEAFF. The chain joins TRBV25-1 to TRBJ1-1; TRBD1 might be the D (6 bases). The ends were cut back, 0 bases at V and 1 base at J, with 9 bases in the middle. The CDR3 runs to 15 residues. Per the germline V gene, CDR1 is MGHDK and CDR2 is SYGVNS. Together with reference TRBV25-1 and TRBJ1-1, the CDR3 gives the full variable domain: EADIYQTPRYLVIGTGKKITLECSQTMGHDKMYWYQQDPGMELHLIHYSYGVNSTEKGDLSSESTVSRIRTEHFPLTLESARPSHTSQYLCASSEYHRANTEAFFGQGTRLTVV.

V is TRBV5-6 and J is TRBJ1-1; no clear D gene. CDR1 and CDR2 (germline): SGHDT, YYEEEE. The CDR3 totals 13 residues. Trimming pared 4 bases from V and 1 base from J, leaving 8 bases between. CDR3 DNA: TGTGCCAGCAGCCTCCTAGGGAACACTGAAGCTTTCTTT. Protein: CASSLLGNTEAFF.

This clone was recorded a few times. V is TRBV5-6 and J is TRBJ1-2, with 10 bases identical to TRBD1. V lost 4 bases and J lost 7; bases outside the gene matches: 7. The CDR3 has 14 residues. Looked up from germline, CDR1 is SGHDT and CDR2 is YYEEEE. In DNA, the CDR3 is TGTGCCAGCAGCCCCGGGACAGGGGCGCGTGGCTACACCTTC. It yields the protein CASSPGTGARGYTF. Combining the CDR3 with reference TRBV5-6 and TRBJ1-2 gives the whole variable domain DAGVTQSPTHLIKTRGQQVTLRCSPKSGHDTVSWYQQALGQGPQFIFQYYEEEERQRGNFPDRFSGHQFPNYSSELNVNALLLGDSALYLCASSPGTGARGYTFGSGTRLTVV.

This chain connects TRBV19 to TRBJ2-4; D gene unclear. Germline V gene lookup returns CDR1 LNHDA and CDR2 SQIVND (reference sequence). V was shortened by 0 bases and J by 6 bases, with 6 bases between the two germline ends. The CDR3 contains 13 residues. CDR3 bases: TGTGCCAGTAGTATAGATACTGGAAACATTCAGTACTTC. Its protein is CASSIDTGNIQYF.

V usage is TRBV5-1 and J usage is TRBJ1-1; TRBD1 is a possible D gene (6 bases). Germline lookup yields CDR1 SGHRS and CDR2 YFSETQ. V was trimmed by 4 bases and J by 1 base, leaving 14 bases between them. This CDR3 has 15 residues. The CDR3 bases are TGCGCCAGCAGCGGTCAGCAGACAGGGAACACTGAAGCTTTCTTT. Translation gives CASSGQQTGNTEAFF.

The sample holds one count of this clone. This chain joins TRBV4-2 and TRBJ2-4; D is perhaps TRBD2 (6 bases). Per germline, CDR1 LGHNA and CDR2 YNFKEQ. The germline V and J ends were trimmed by 0 bases and 6 bases, with 9 bases remaining between them. CDR3 length equals 14 residues. The CDR3 DNA sequence: TGTGCCAGCAGCCAAGATCAGGGACTAAACATTCAGTACTTC. Its protein product is CASSQDQGLNIQYF.

This clone was detected once. The chain uses TRBV6-2 or TRBV6-3 and TRBJ1-1, with 11 bases lining up with TRBD1. With 2 bases clipped from V and 4 bases from J, the junction kept 9 bases outside the gene matches. The V gene's germline CDR1 is MNHEY and CDR2 SVGEGT. The CDR3 contains 17 residues. The CDR3 DNA follows: TGTGCCAGCAGTTACCCCGGACAGGGGGCAGTGAGCACTGAAGCTTTCTTT. It is translated as CASSYPGQGAVSTEAFF.

The chain carries TRBV27 and TRBJ1-4; D possibly corresponds to TRBD1 (6 bases). Germline V CDR1 and CDR2: MNHEY, SMNVEV (reference sequence). The CDR3 covers 14 residues. Between the trimmed V and J ends, which lost 8 bases and 8 bases, there was a span of 18 bases. CDR3 protein: CASRPGTWDEKLFF. CDR3 sequence (DNA): TGTGCCAGCCGACCCGGGACATGGGACGAAAAACTGTTTTTT.

The genes are TRBV29-1 and TRBJ1-3; maybe TRBD1 (5 bases). The ends were cut back, 6 bases at V and 2 bases at J, with 8 bases in the middle. The CDR3 is 12 amino acids. Germline-derived CDR1 and CDR2 are SQVTM and ANQGSEA. CDR3 sequence: CSVGTAGNTIYF. In nucleotides, the CDR3 is TGCAGCGTCGGGACTGCTGGAAACACCATATATTTT.

CDR3 sequence reads: CATRGQGYNQPQHF. CDR3 bases: TGTGCCACCAGGGGACAGGGTTACAATCAGCCCCAGCATTTT. This chain joins TRBV24-1 and TRBJ1-5; TRBD1 matches 9 bases. This CDR3 is 14 amino acids long. V trimming: 7 bases; J trimming: 3 bases; junction bases outside the gene matches: 3. Germline CDR1 and CDR2: KGHDR and SFDVKD.

The chain carries TRBV21-1 and TRBJ2-7; the tabulated D call, TRBD2, remains unverified against the DNA. TRBV21-1 is a pseudogene. CDR3 length: 16 amino acids. The CDR3 DNA follows: TGTGCCAGCAGCAAAGTTCAAGCGGGTCGCTCCTACGAGCAGTACGTC. Amino acid sequence: CASSKVQAGRSYEQYV.

The J gene is TRBJ2-3, the V gene TRBV5-4, with D perhaps matching TRBD2 (5 bases). V lost 1 base and J lost 1, with 10 bases in between. The CDR3 totals 15 residues. Germline CDR1 SGHNT, CDR2 YYREEE (reference sequence). Written as DNA, the CDR3 is TGTGCCAGCAGCTTGCATGGAGCGGGCACAGATACGCAGTATTTT. Translating gives CASSLHGAGTDTQYF. Full variable domain (outside the CDR3, taken from reference TRBV5-4 and TRBJ2-3): ETGVTQSPTHLIKTRGQQVTLRCSSQSGHNTVSWYQQALGQGPQFIFQYYREEENGRGNFPPRFSGLQFPNYSSELNVNALELDDSALYLCASSLHGAGTDTQYFGPGTRLTVL.

The chain is built from TRBV5-1 and TRBJ2-7; D unresolved. From germline, CDR1 is SGHRS and CDR2 YFSETQ. The V and J ends lost 1 base and 4 bases respectively, with 9 bases between them. The CDR3 totals 13 residues. This CDR3 is CASSLFGPYEQYV. The CDR3 DNA follows: TGCGCCAGCAGCTTGTTTGGGCCGTACGAGCAGTACGTC.

V usage is TRBV19 and J usage is TRBJ2-4; 7 bases match TRBD1. Germline loops: CDR1 LNHDA, CDR2 SQIVND (reference sequence). This CDR3 comprises 17 residues. With 7 bases clipped from V and 0 bases from J, the junction kept 12 bases outside the gene matches. CDR3 sequence: CASTTTGKALAKNIQYF. The CDR3 DNA reads as TGTGCCAGTACCACGACAGGGAAGGCCCTAGCCAAAAACATTCAGTACTTC.

The chain joins TRBV7-9 to TRBJ1-4; the match to TRBD1 covers 11 bases. Germline lookup yields CDR1 SEHNR and CDR2 FQNEAQ (reference sequence). This CDR3 has 14 amino acids. V gave up 5 bases and J gave up 7 bases; unmatched junction bases: 3. Written as DNA, the CDR3 is TGTGCCAGCAGCGTGGGACAGGGGGGTGAAAAACTGTTTTTT. Translating gives CASSVGQGGEKLFF. Looking up the rest from reference TRBV7-9 and TRBJ1-4 gives the full variable domain: DTGVSQNPRHKITKRGQNVTFRCDPISEHNRLYWYRQTLGQGPEFLTYFQNEAQLEKSRLLSDRFSAERPKGSFSTLEIQRTEQGDSAMYLCASSVGQGGEKLFFGSGTQLSVL.

V gene TRBV11-2 combines with J gene TRBJ1-3; 7 positions agree with TRBD1. Unmatched junction bases numbered 4, after V lost 5 bases and J lost 0 bases. The CDR3 extends over 15 amino acids. The V gene's germline CDR1 is SGHAT and CDR2 FQNNGV. The CDR3 reads CASSPDRVSGNTIYF. CDR3 nucleotides: TGTGCCAGCAGCCCCGACAGGGTCTCTGGAAACACCATATATTTT. Variable domain in full (rest from reference TRBV11-2 and TRBJ1-3): EAGVAQSPRYKIIEKRQSVAFWCNPISGHATLYWYQQILGQGPKLLIQFQNNGVVDDSQLPKDRFSAERLKGVDSTLKIQPAKLEDSAVYLCASSPDRVSGNTIYFGEGSWLTVV.

The rearrangement links TRBV5-4 to TRBJ2-1, with a weak D call TRBD2 (5 bases). Germline V CDR1 and CDR2: SGHNT, YYREEE (reference sequence). Trimming removed 4 bases at V and 4 bases at J, with 15 bases between. The CDR3 is 15 amino acids. CDR3 DNA: TGTGCCAGCAGCCACCCAGCGGAGACTTACAATGAGCAGTTCTTC. This gives the protein CASSHPAETYNEQFF.

The rearrangement links TRBV4-1 to TRBJ2-7, with TRBD2 identical over 8 bases. The germline V gene encodes CDR1 MGHRA and CDR2 YSYEKL. This CDR3 region has 15 residues. The trim removed 4 bases at V and 3 bases at J, leaving 8 bases unmatched. The CDR3: CASSLLPSGHYEQYV. The CDR3 bases are TGCGCCAGCAGCCTCCTCCCTAGCGGGCACTACGAGCAGTACGTC.